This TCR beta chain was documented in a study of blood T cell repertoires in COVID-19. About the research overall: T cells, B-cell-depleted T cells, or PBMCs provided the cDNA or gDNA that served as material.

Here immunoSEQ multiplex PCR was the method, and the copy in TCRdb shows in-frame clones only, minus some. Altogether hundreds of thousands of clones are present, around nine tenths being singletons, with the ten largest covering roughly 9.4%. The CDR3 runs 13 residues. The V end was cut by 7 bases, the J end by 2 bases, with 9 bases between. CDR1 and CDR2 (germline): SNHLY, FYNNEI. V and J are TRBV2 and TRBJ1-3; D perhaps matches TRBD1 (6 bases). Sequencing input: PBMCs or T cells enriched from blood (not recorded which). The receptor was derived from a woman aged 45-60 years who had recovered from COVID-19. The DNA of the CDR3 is TGTGCCAGCACCGACAGGACTGGAAACACCATATATTTT. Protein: CASTDRTGNTIYF.